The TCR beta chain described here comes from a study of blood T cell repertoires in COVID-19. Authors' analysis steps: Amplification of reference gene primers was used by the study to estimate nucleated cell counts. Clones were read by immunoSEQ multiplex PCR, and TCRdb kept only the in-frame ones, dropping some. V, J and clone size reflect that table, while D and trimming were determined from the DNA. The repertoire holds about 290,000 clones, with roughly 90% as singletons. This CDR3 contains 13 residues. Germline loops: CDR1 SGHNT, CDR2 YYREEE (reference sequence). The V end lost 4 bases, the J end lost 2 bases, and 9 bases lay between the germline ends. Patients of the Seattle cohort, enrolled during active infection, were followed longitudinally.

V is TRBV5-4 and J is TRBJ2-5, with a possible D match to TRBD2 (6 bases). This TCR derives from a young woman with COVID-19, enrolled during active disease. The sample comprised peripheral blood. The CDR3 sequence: CASSRDFQETQYF. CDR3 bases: TGTGCCAGCAGCCGGGACTTTCAAGAGACCCAGTACTTC. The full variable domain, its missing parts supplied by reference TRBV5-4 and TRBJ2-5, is ETGVTQSPTHLIKTRGQQVTLRCSSQSGHNTVSWYQQALGQGPQFIFQYYREEENGRGNFPPRFSGLQFPNYSSELNVNALELDDSALYLCASSRDFQETQYFGPGTRLLVL.